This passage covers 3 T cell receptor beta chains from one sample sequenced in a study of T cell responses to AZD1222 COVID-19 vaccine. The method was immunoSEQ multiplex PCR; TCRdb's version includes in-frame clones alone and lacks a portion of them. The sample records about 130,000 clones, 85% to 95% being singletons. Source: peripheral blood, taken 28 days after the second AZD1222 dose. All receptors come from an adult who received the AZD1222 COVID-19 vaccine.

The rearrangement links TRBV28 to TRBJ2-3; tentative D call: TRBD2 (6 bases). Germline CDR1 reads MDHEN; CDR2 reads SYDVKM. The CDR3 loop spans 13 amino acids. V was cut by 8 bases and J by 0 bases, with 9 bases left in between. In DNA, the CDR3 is TGTGCCAGCGAAAGCGGGAGCACAGATACGCAGTATTTT. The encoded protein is CASESGSTDTQYF.

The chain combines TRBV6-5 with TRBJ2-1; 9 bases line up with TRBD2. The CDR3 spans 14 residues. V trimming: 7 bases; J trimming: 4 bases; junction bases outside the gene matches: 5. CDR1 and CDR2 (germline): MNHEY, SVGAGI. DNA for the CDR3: TGTGCCAGCAATAGCGGGGGCCCTTACAATGAGCAGTTCTTC. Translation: CASNSGGPYNEQFF.

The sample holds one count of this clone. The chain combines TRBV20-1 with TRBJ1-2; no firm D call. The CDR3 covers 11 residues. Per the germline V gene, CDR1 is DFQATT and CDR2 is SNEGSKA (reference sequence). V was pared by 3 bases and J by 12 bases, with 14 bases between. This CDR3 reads CSASYRSRNTF. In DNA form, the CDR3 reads TGCAGTGCTAGCTATCGATCGCGGAACACCTTC.